The sequence of this T cell receptor (beta chain) was determined in a study of vaccination effects on CD4 cells after COVID-19. As for this clone: No antigen is known for it.

Within the ViraFEST assay, antigen-specific CD4+ T cells underwent expansion with viral peptide pools prior to sequencing. Following 10 days of culture, CD4+ T cells were isolated. The culture medium for some 2 million PBMC per well included 9.5 to 10 IU/ml IL-2 and about 10 ug/ml peptides. A half-volume exchange with IL-2 medium occurred on days 3 and 7. This CDR3 comprises 12 residues. The trim removed 7 bases at V and 3 bases at J, leaving 3 bases unmatched. Germline assignment: CDR1 SQVTM and CDR2 ANQGSEA. The assay was immunoSEQ multiplex PCR, and TCRdb's table has in-frame clones only and misses some. This sample carries roughly 61,000 clones, approximately 80% of them seen once, and the ten largest clones take about 2.7%. General study results and limits: In the study, convalescent patients were few, and early post-infection timepoints were absent.

The V and J genes are TRBV29-1 and TRBJ1-1, with TRBD1 identical over 9 bases. The TCR was taken from a human donor who received a COVID-19 vaccine. The sample was CD4+ T cells from PBMCs cultured with HCoV-229E spike peptides, taken before COVID-19 vaccination. In DNA form, the CDR3 reads TGCAGCGGGGACAGGGTGGACACTGAAGCTTTCTTT. Translation: CSGDRVDTEAFF.